This T cell receptor (beta chain) emerged from a study of T cell changes during pregnancy in multiple sclerosis (dated by TCRdb to about 2019). As for the study more broadly: Changes in the T cell repertoire over the course of pregnancy were examined in this study in women with multiple sclerosis.

This clone came up once. Its cognate antigen has yet to be identified. Per-nucleotide qualities are absent, and no much larger clonotype sits a single base away. The method behind the library was the immunoSEQ multiplex PCR assay. The source is immuneACCESS, and TCRdb retained only in-frame sequences with V and J called. Part of the clones is not carried over; for the studies checked, unresolved V genes explain less than half of this, and the remainder is unexplained. The sample includes tens of thousands of clones, with 80% to 95% observed a single time. 3% of the sample rests with the top ten. Including cysteine and phenylalanine, the CDR3 has 15 amino acids. Only the CDR3 region is kept as DNA, spanning 45 bases read in frame from base 1. CDR1 and CDR2, per the germline V gene, are LGHNA and YSLEER. V is shortened by 0 bases, J by 3 bases, and the region joining them spans 11 bases.

The TCR comes from a female donor in good health, enrolled as a control in a pregnancy study. The sequence joins TRBV4-3 to TRBJ1-2, with the D gene uncertain. The sequencing used CD8+ T cells from peripheral blood mononuclear cells, collected in the third trimester of pregnancy. The bases are TGCGCCAGCAGCCAAGATATGGAGGTTTACTATGGCTACACCTTC. Its translation is CASSQDMEVYYGYTF.